Below, 11 T cell receptor beta chains from the same sample are listed, as sequenced in a study of blood T cell repertoires in COVID-19. The table came from immunoSEQ multiplex PCR; TCRdb's copy has only in-frame clones and leaves some out. The top ten hold 18% of the sample, which has about 210,000 clones, approximately 81% seen once. Sequencing was performed on PBMCs or T cells enriched from blood (not recorded which). These receptors came from a man aged 35 to 55 who had recovered from COVID-19.

The chain is built from TRBV7-9 and TRBJ2-7; D is unclear. With 5 bases removed from V and 7 bases from J, the gap between germline ends came to 9 bases. Germline CDR1 SEHNR, CDR2 FQNEAQ (reference sequence). CDR3 size: 11 residues. The CDR3 spells CASSVQSEQYF. For the CDR3, the DNA is TGTGCCAGCAGCGTCCAGTCGGAGCAGTACTTC.

The chain recombines TRBV6-1 with TRBJ2-7; 7 nucleotides agree with TRBD2. The CDR3 runs 15 residues. Germline V CDR1 and CDR2: MNHNS, SASEGT. After removal of 3 bases from V and 5 bases from J, the junction contained 10 bases not matched to a gene. CDR3 DNA: TGTGCCAGCAGTGACCCCTGGGCGCGGGAGAACGAGCAGTACTTC. Protein product: CASSDPWARENEQYF.

The V gene is TRBV6-5, the J gene TRBJ2-7; a weak D match, TRBD2 (5 bases). Germline V gene sequence: CDR1 MNHEY, CDR2 SVGAGI. The CDR3 has 15 amino acids. Trimming stripped 4 bases from V and 5 bases from J, with 18 bases between. The CDR3 spells CASSLLGLGENEQYF. CDR3 coding DNA: TGTGCCAGCAGTTTACTCGGACTTGGGGAGAACGAGCAGTACTTC.

The rearrangement links TRBV9 to TRBJ2-2; D is perhaps TRBD2 (7 bases). The germline CDR1 and CDR2 sequences are SGDLS and YYNGEE. V was clipped by 0 bases and J by 2 bases, with 14 bases between them. CDR3 size: 17 residues. CDR3 in amino acids: CASSVGGGGGNTGELFF. CDR3 DNA sequence: TGTGCCAGCAGCGTAGGGGGGGGCGGGGGAAACACCGGGGAGCTGTTTTTT.

The J gene is TRBJ2-1, the V gene TRBV7-3; TRBD2 matches 14 bases. Trimming took 3 bases from V and 10 from J; bases not matched to a gene: 5. This CDR3 has 15 residues. Germline-derived CDR1 and CDR2 are SGHTA and FQGTGA. The CDR3 is CASSLTSGRATEQFF. The CDR3 bases are TGTGCCAGCAGCTTGACTAGCGGGAGGGCCACGGAGCAGTTCTTC.

The chain carries TRBV4-3 and TRBJ2-7; possibly TRBD2 for D (5 bases). Germline V gives CDR1 LGHNA, CDR2 YSLEER. The V end was cut by 1 base, the J end by 3 bases, with 13 bases between. The CDR3 contains 15 residues. The CDR3 protein is CASSQGASGHYEQYF. CDR3 nucleotide sequence: TGCGCCAGCAGCCAAGGGGCAAGCGGCCACTACGAGCAGTACTTC.

The chain has TRBV4-3 and TRBJ2-1; no clear D. V lost 1 base to trimming and J lost 3 bases, with 10 bases between them. The CDR3 consists of 15 residues. In germline, CDR1 is LGHNA, CDR2 YSLEER. The CDR3 reads CASSQGSTLYNEQFF. The CDR3, as DNA: TGCGCCAGCAGCCAAGGGAGCACACTCTACAATGAGCAGTTCTTC.

This clone was recorded only once. The chain couples TRBV19 to TRBJ1-4; 9 nucleotides agree with TRBD1. The length of the CDR3 is 15 residues. The V gene end was trimmed by 5 bases and the J gene end by 9 bases; junction bases not matched to a gene: 10. Germline CDR1 reads LNHDA; CDR2 reads SQIVND (reference sequence). In nucleotides, the CDR3 is TGTGCCAGTAGTTCGGGACAGGGACAAGGAAAAAAACTGTTTTTT. Translating gives CASSSGQGQGKKLFF.

As to this clone: One end of the junction varies from germline; a read error may be responsible. J is TRBJ1-5 and V is TRBV7-7; D is undetermined. Germline V gives CDR1 SSHAT, CDR2 FNYEAQ (reference sequence). This CDR3 has 20 amino acids. CDR3 amino acids: CASSLNGGEGPDNSNQPQHF. CDR3 bases: TGTGCTAGCAGCTTAAATGGAGGTGAGGGCCCTGACAATAGCAATCAGCCCCAGCATTTT.

The chain uses TRBV14 and TRBJ2-1; 10 bases align to TRBD2. V shed 4 bases, J shed 8 bases, and the junction held 23 bases outside the gene matches. CDR3 length: 20 residues. Germline CDR1 reads SGHDN; CDR2 reads FVKESK. The CDR3 region has the DNA TGTGCCAGCAGCCCACCTCCATGGGCTAGCGGGGGCCGGGGAAGCGATGAGCAGTTCTTC. This gives the protein CASSPPPWASGGRGSDEQFF.

CDR3 residues: CASSFTPSGSSYNEQFF. The CDR3 DNA reads as TGTGCCAGCAGCTTTACCCCTAGCGGGAGCTCCTACAATGAGCAGTTCTTC. This rearrangement joins TRBV11-3 to TRBJ2-1, with 10 bases fitting TRBD2. With V trimmed by 3 bases and J by 0 bases, 5 bases remained unmatched. The CDR3 has 17 residues. CDR1 and CDR2 (germline): SGHNT, YENEEA.